This entry lists 22 T cell receptor beta chains sequenced from one sample in a study of CD8+CD57+ T cells in acquired aplastic anemia. Patients picked for sequencing had shown CD8+CD57+ cell expansion detected by flow cytometry. The study profiled TCR beta VDJ and CDR3 using genomic DNA as template. TCRdb recomputed calls from the reads with MiXCR, one row per CDR3 protein. The table records 150,000 to 200,000 distinct CDR3 sequences, 40% to 50% of them present only once. Sample: sorted CD4+, CD8+, or CD8+CD57+ T cells (not recorded which) from PBMCs. The receptor set was obtained from a human donor with aplastic anemia.

CDR3 residues: CASRERYTEAFF. DNA of the CDR3: TGTGCCAGCCGGGAGCGTTACACTGAAGCTTTCTTT. The rearrangement links TRBV12-3 or TRBV12-4 to TRBJ1-1; D is ambiguous. Trimming left V 8 bases short and J 3 bases short, with 10 bases between. The CDR3 is 12 residues long.

The table lists this clonotype with a few counts. This rearrangement joins TRBV9 to TRBJ1-2, with a tentative D call TRBD1 (5 bases). V was trimmed by 0 bases and J by 4 bases, leaving 13 bases between them. The CDR3 is made up of 15 amino acids. Germline loops: CDR1 SGDLS, CDR2 YYNGEE. The CDR3 coding sequence is TGTGCCAGCAGCGTAGCTCTCGGGGACGGCTATGGCTACACCTTC. As protein: CASSVALGDGYGYTF.

As regards this clonotype: This sequence may be a read error, since a much larger clone differs from it by one base. The V gene is TRBV28, the J gene TRBJ2-7; possibly TRBD1 for D (6 bases). The germline V gene has CDR1 MDHEN and CDR2 SYDVKM. The CDR3 extends over 11 amino acids. V lost 6 bases and J lost 12, with 15 bases in between. The CDR3 region has the DNA TGTGCCAGCAGCCCGGGGACAAAGCGGTACTTC. Protein sequence: CASSPGTKRYF.

The chain joins TRBV10-3 to TRBJ1-3, with TRBD1 identical over 8 bases. The trim removed 3 bases at V and 5 bases at J, leaving 3 bases unmatched. This CDR3 has 14 residues. Germline V CDR1 and CDR2: ENHRY, SYGVKD. The CDR3 region is CAISDQGARNTIYF. The CDR3 nucleotides read TGTGCCATCAGTGACCAGGGGGCCAGAAACACCATATATTTT.

This clonotype was counted a single time. An end of the junction differs from the germline gene, which may be a read error. V gene TRBV25-1 combines with J gene TRBJ1-1; 7 nucleotides match TRBD1. CDR3 size: 15 residues. Germline V CDR1 and CDR2: MGHDK, SYGVNS. DNA of the CDR3: TGTGCCAGCAGTGAACGGGACAGCCTGAACATTGAAGCTTTCTTT. Protein product: CASSERDSLNIEAFF. Full variable domain (missing parts from reference TRBV25-1 and TRBJ1-1): EADIYQTPRYLVIGTGKKITLECSQTMGHDKMYWYQQDPGMELHLIHYSYGVNSTEKGDLSSESTVSRIRTEHFPLTLESARPSHTSQYLCASSERDSLNIEAFFGQGTRLTVV.

This clonotype has a handful of counts. V usage is TRBV29-1 and J usage is TRBJ1-3; no clear D gene. The V gene's germline CDR1 is SQVTM and CDR2 ANQGSEA. With 1 base removed from V and 0 bases from J, the gap between germline ends came to 7 bases. The CDR3 is 14 residues long. CDR3 loop: CSVEGGDSGNTIYF. For the CDR3, the DNA is TGCAGCGTTGAAGGTGGAGACTCTGGAAACACCATATATTTT. Full variable domain (remainder filled in from reference TRBV29-1 and TRBJ1-3): SAVISQKPSRDICQRGTSLTIQCQVDSQVTMMFWYRQQPGQSLTLIATANQGSEATYESGFVIDKFPISRPNLTFSTLTVSNMSPEDSSIYLCSVEGGDSGNTIYFGEGSWLTVV.

The chain employs TRBV19 and TRBJ2-1, with D possibly TRBD2 on 8 matching bases. The CDR3 has 16 residues. The V end was cut by 7 bases, the J end by 4 bases, with 20 bases between. Germline loops: CDR1 LNHDA, CDR2 SQIVND (reference sequence). The CDR3 protein is CASTPRGREAYNEQFF. CDR3 sequence (DNA): TGTGCCAGTACACCGAGGGGGCGGGAGGCGTACAATGAGCAGTTCTTC. Together with reference TRBV19 and TRBJ2-1, the CDR3 gives the full variable domain: DGGITQSPKYLFRKEGQNVTLSCEQNLNHDAMYWYRQDPGQGLRLIYYSQIVNDFQKGDIAEGYSVSREKKESFPLTVTSAQKNPTAFYLCASTPRGREAYNEQFFGPGTRLTVL.

The chain has TRBV7-3 and TRBJ2-1; TRBD2 agrees at 10 bases. Trimming removed 4 bases from V and 4 bases from J; junction bases left unmatched: 7. The CDR3 sequence is 16 residues long. Germline CDR1 SGHTA, CDR2 FQGTGA. CDR3 nucleotides: TGTGCCAGCAGCTACCCTTCAGCGGGGGGGTACAATGAGCAGTTCTTC. Amino acids: CASSYPSAGGYNEQFF.

This clonotype was detected only a few times. Possible read error: a much larger clone is one base away. DNA for the CDR3: TGCAGTGCTAGAGAGAGCGGGCCTGCTACCGACAATGAGCAGTTCTTC. This codes for CSARESGPATDNEQFF. The gene calls are TRBV20-1 and TRBJ2-1, with D maybe TRBD2 (6 bases). The germline V gene encodes CDR1 DFQATT and CDR2 SNEGSKA (reference sequence). This CDR3 is 16 amino acids long. V was clipped by 0 bases and J by 5 bases, with 17 bases between them.

V usage is TRBV5-1 and J usage is TRBJ1-2; D is unresolved. The germline V gene encodes CDR1 SGHRS and CDR2 YFSETQ. The CDR3 length is 11 residues. Deletions cut 0 bases from V and 9 bases from J, with 6 bases between. The CDR3 spells CASSLGDRYTF. In DNA form, the CDR3 reads TGCGCCAGCAGCTTGGGTGATCGCTACACCTTC.

The chain couples TRBV2 to TRBJ1-5; unclear D gene. The germline CDR1 and CDR2 sequences are SNHLY and FYNNEI. Deletions cut 2 bases from V and 4 bases from J, with 12 bases between. This CDR3 has 15 amino acids. As DNA, the CDR3 is TGTGCCAGCAGTGAACCACCAAACCCTAATCAGCCCCAGCATTTT. Residues: CASSEPPNPNQPQHF.

The chain couples TRBV28 to TRBJ1-5; 7 bases are a match to TRBD1. J lost 5 bases, V lost 3 bases, and 1 base had no gene match. This CDR3 has 13 amino acids. CDR1 and CDR2 from the germline V gene are MDHEN and SYDVKM. The CDR3 nucleotides read TGTGCCAGCAGTTTCCAGGGGGATCAGCCCCAGCATTTT. This sequence encodes CASSFQGDQPQHF.

There are many counts of this clonotype. The V call is TRBV7-2, the J call TRBJ2-7; no definite D call. Between the trimmed V and J ends, which lost 1 base and 0 bases, there was a span of 7 bases. The CDR3 runs 14 residues. In germline, CDR1 is SGHTA, CDR2 FQGNSA. The CDR3 DNA reads as TGTGCCAGCAGCTTAGGGCAGGTCTCCTACGAGCAGTACTTC. Its protein is CASSLGQVSYEQYF.

In this sample, this clonotype turned up many times. The chain employs TRBV6-1 and TRBJ2-7, with 10 bases matching TRBD2. CDR3 length: 14 amino acids. V shed 5 bases and J 1 base; nucleotides not matched to a gene: 2. Germline V gives CDR1 MNHNS, CDR2 SASEGT. In nucleotides, the CDR3 is TGTGCCAGCAGTAGGACTAGCGGTTCCTACGAGCAGTACTTC. Translated, it gives CASSRTSGSYEQYF.

The V and J genes are TRBV19 and TRBJ1-5; weak D call: TRBD1 (5 bases). Germline CDR1 reads LNHDA; CDR2 reads SQIVND (reference sequence). The CDR3 contains 15 residues. Trimming shortened V by 9 bases and J by 0 bases, and 15 bases separated the two germline ends. The CDR3 loop is CASRSGAYSNQPQHF. CDR3 nucleotide sequence: TGTGCCAGCCGCAGTGGGGCCTATAGCAATCAGCCCCAGCATTTT. The variable domain in full, with the rest retrieved from reference TRBV19 and TRBJ1-5, is DGGITQSPKYLFRKEGQNVTLSCEQNLNHDAMYWYRQDPGQGLRLIYYSQIVNDFQKGDIAEGYSVSREKKESFPLTVTSAQKNPTAFYLCASRSGAYSNQPQHFGDGTRLSIL.

At least ten counts were recorded for this clonotype. The rearrangement uses TRBV9 and TRBJ1-3, with D unclear. V was clipped by 4 bases and J by 0 bases, with 11 bases between them. The length of the CDR3 is 15 residues. Germline V gene data show CDR1 as SGDLS and CDR2 as YYNGEE. The CDR3 sequence: CASSRAGGSGNTIYF. For the CDR3, the DNA is TGTGCCAGCAGCAGGGCAGGTGGCTCTGGAAACACCATATATTTT.

V and J are TRBV5-1 and TRBJ1-1, with D perhaps TRBD1 (6 bases). This CDR3 has 14 residues. Trimming shortened V by 0 bases and J by 4 bases, and 10 bases separated the two germline ends. The germline V gene encodes CDR1 SGHRS and CDR2 YFSETQ. The DNA for the CDR3 is TGCGCCAGCAGCTTGGGAGGCAGGGGCACTGAAGCTTTCTTT. Its translation: CASSLGGRGTEAFF.

In the case of this clonotype: Its ends do not fully match the called genes, so a read error is possible. The rearrangement uses TRBV29-1 and TRBJ2-1; TRBD2 is a possible D gene (5 bases). This CDR3 contains 13 residues. CDR1 is SQVTM and CDR2 is ANQGSEA in the germline V gene. CDR3 protein: CSVEEASYHEQFF. The CDR3 nucleotides are TGCAGCGTTGAAGAAGCTAGCTACCATGAGCAGTTCTTC.

This chain links TRBV4-1 with TRBJ2-1, with TRBD2 matching over 9 bases. The CDR3 length is 14 residues. With V trimmed by 0 bases and J by 7 bases, 1 base remained unmatched. Per germline, CDR1 MGHRA and CDR2 YSYEKL. CDR3 residues: CASSQEGLANEQFF. For the CDR3, the DNA is TGCGCCAGCAGCCAAGAGGGACTAGCAAATGAGCAGTTCTTC.

The chain carries TRBV7-8 and TRBJ2-7, with D perhaps matching TRBD2 (6 bases). Germline CDR1 and CDR2: SGHVS and FQNEAQ. V lost 8 bases and J 4 bases, leaving 12 bases between the germline ends. CDR3 length: 12 residues. Here the CDR3 reads CASQGRGYEQYF. CDR3 bases: TGTGCCAGCCAAGGGCGGGGTTACGAGCAGTACTTC.

The table lists this clonotype with many counts. The chain has TRBV7-2 and TRBJ1-1; D unclear. The V gene lost 7 bases and the J gene lost 1 base, with 4 bases spanning the gap. Per the germline V gene, CDR1 is SGHTA and CDR2 is FQGNSA. The CDR3 is 11 amino acids. CDR3 amino acids: CASTENTEAFF. The CDR3 DNA sequence: TGTGCCAGCACTGAGAACACTGAAGCTTTCTTT.

This clonotype came up a few times. The gene calls are TRBV7-6 and TRBJ1-6; the match to TRBD1 covers 7 bases. CDR1 and CDR2 (germline): SGHVS, FNYEAQ. The CDR3 runs 14 residues. The J segment lost 6 bases and the V segment lost 5 bases, leaving 4 bases of the junction unmatched. CDR3 sequence: CASSGRDSNSPLHF. DNA for the CDR3: TGTGCCAGCAGCGGCCGGGACAGTAATTCACCCCTCCACTTT.